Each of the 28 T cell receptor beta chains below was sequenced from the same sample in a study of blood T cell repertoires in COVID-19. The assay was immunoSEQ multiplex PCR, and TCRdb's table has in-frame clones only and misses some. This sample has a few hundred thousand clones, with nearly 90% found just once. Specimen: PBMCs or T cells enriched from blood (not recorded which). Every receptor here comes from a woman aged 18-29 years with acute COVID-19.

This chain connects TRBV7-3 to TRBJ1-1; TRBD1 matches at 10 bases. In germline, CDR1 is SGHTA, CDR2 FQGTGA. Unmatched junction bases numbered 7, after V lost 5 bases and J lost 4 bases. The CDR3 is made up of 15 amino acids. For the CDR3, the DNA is TGTGCCAGCAGCCCAACCGGGACAGGGGCCACTGAAGCTTTCTTT. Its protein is CASSPTGTGATEAFF.

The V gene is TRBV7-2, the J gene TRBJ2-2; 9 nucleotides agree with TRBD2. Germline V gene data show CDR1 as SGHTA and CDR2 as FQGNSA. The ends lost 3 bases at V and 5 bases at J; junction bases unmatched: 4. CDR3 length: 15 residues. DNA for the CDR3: TGTGCCAGCAGCTTCGTCCTAGCGGGAACCGGGGAGCTGTTTTTT. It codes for CASSFVLAGTGELFF.

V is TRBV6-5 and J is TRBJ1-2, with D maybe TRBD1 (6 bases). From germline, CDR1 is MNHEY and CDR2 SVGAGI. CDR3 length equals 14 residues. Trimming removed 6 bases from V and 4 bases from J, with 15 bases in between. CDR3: CASRADSEGYGYTF. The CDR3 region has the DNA TGTGCCAGCAGGGCGGACAGCGAGGGCTATGGCTACACCTTC.

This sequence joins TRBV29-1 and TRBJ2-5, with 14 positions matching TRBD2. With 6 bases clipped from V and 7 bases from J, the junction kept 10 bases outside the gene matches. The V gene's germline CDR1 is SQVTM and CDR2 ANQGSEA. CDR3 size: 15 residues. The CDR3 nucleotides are TGCAGCGTCCTTTCGGGACTAGCGGGAGTTGGGACCCAGTACTTC. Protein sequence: CSVLSGLAGVGTQYF.

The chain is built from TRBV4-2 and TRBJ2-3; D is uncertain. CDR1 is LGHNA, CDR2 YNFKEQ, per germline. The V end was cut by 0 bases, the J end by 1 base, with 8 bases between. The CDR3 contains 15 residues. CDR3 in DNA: TGTGCCAGCAGCCAAGAGGCCTGGCGCACAGATACGCAGTATTTT. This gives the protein CASSQEAWRTDTQYF.

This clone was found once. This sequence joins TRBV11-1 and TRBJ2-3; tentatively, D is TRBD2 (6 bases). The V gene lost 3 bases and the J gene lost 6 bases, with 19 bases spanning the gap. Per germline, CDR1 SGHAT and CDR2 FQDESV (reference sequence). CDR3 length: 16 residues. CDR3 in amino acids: CASSFSRWGVVDTQYF. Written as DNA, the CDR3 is TGTGCCAGCAGCTTCTCTCGATGGGGGGTAGTGGATACGCAGTATTTT.

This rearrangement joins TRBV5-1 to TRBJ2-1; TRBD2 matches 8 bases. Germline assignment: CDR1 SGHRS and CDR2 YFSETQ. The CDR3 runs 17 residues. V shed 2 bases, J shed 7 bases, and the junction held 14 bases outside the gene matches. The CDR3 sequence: CASSFETPAGGGNEQFF. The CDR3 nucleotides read TGCGCCAGCAGCTTTGAAACCCCTGCGGGAGGTGGTAATGAGCAGTTCTTC.

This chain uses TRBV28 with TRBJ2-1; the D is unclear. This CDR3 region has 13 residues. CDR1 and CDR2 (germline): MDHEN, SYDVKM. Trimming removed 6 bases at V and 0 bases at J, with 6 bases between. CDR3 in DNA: TGTGCCAGCAGGATCGGCTCCTACAATGAGCAGTTCTTC. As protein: CASRIGSYNEQFF. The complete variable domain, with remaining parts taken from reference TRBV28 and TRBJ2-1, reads DVKVTQSSRYLVKRTGEKVFLECVQDMDHENMFWYRQDPGLGLRLIYFSYDVKMKEKGDIPEGYSVSREKKERFSLILESASTNQTSMYLCASRIGSYNEQFFGPGTRLTVL.

In DNA form, the CDR3 reads TGTGCCAGCAGTGACGGACAGGGAGGCAATCAGCCCCAGCATTTT. Translation gives CASSDGQGGNQPQHF. V usage is TRBV6-1 and J usage is TRBJ1-5, with TRBD1 identical over 8 bases. CDR1 is MNHNS, CDR2 SASEGT, per germline. The junction had 3 bases not matched to a gene; V was cut back by 3 bases and J by 2 bases. The CDR3 is made up of 15 amino acids.

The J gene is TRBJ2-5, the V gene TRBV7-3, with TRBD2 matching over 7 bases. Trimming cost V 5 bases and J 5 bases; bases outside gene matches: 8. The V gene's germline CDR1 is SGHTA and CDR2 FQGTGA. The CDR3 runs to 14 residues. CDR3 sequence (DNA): TGTGCCAGCAGCCTGGAGGGAGGGTGGGAGACCCAGTACTTC. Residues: CASSLEGGWETQYF.

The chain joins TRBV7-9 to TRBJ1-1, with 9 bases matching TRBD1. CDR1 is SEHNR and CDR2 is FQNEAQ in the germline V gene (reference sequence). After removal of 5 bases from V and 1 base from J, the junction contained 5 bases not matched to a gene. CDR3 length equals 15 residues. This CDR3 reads CASSGGQGENTEAFF. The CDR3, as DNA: TGTGCCAGCAGCGGGGGACAGGGAGAGAACACTGAAGCTTTCTTT.

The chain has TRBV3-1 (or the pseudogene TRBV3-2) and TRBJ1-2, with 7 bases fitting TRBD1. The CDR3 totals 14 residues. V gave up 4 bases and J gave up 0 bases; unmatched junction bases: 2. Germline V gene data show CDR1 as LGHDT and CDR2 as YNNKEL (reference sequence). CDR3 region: CASSPQGANYGYTF. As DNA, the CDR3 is TGTGCCAGCAGCCCTCAGGGGGCTAACTATGGCTACACCTTC.

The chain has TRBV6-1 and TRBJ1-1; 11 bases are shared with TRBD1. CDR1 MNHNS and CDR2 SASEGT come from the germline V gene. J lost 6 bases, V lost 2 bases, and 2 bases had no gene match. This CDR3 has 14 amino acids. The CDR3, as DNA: TGTGCCAGCAGTGAACGGGACAGGGGGTCTGAAGCTTTCTTT. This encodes CASSERDRGSEAFF.

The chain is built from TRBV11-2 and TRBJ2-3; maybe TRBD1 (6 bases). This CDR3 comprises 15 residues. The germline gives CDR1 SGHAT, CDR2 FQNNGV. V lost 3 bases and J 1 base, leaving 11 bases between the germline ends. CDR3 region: CASSLGAGRTDTQYF. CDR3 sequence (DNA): TGTGCCAGCAGCTTGGGGGCAGGTCGCACAGATACGCAGTATTTT.

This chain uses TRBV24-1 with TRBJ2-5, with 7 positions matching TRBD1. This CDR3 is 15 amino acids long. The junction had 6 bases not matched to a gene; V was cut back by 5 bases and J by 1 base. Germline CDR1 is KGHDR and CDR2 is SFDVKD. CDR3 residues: CATSASTGSQETQYF. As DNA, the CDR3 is TGTGCCACCAGTGCATCGACAGGGTCCCAAGAGACCCAGTACTTC.

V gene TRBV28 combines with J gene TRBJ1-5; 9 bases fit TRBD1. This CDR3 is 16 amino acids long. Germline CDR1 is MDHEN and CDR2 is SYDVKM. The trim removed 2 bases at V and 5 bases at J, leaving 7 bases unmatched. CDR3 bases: TGTGCCAGCAGTTTACCGGCGACAGGGGGTGATCAGCCCCAGCATTTT. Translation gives CASSLPATGGDQPQHF.

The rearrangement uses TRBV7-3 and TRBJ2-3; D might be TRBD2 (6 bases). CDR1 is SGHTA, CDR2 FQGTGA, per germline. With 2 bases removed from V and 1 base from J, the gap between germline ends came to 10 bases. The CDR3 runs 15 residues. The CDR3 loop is CASSLEGGGTDTQYF. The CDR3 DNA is TGTGCCAGCAGCTTAGAGGGCGGGGGCACAGATACGCAGTATTTT.

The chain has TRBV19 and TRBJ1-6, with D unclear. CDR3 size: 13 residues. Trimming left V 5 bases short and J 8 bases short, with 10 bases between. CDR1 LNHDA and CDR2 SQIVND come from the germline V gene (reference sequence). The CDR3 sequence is CASSPDLDSPLHF. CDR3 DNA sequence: TGTGCCAGTAGTCCAGACTTGGATTCACCCCTCCACTTT.

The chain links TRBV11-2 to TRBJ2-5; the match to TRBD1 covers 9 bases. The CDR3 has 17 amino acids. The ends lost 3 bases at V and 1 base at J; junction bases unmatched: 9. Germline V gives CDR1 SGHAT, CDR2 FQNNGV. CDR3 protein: CASSFGQGIQAQETQYF. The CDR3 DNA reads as TGTGCCAGCAGCTTCGGACAGGGGATACAGGCCCAAGAGACCCAGTACTTC.

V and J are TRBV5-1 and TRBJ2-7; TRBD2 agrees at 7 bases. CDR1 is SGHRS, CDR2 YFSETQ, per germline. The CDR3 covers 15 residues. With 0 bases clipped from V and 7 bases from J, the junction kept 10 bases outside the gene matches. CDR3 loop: CASSLEGTNSREQYF. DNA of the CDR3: TGCGCCAGCAGCTTGGAGGGGACTAACTCTAGGGAGCAGTACTTC.

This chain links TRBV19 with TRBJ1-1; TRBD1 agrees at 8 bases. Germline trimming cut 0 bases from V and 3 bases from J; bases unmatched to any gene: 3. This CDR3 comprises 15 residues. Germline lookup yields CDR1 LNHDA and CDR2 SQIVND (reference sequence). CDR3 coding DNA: TGTGCCAGTAGTATAGATGCCAGGGGGCACACTGAAGCTTTCTTT. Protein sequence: CASSIDARGHTEAFF. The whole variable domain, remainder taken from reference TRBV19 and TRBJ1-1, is DGGITQSPKYLFRKEGQNVTLSCEQNLNHDAMYWYRQDPGQGLRLIYYSQIVNDFQKGDIAEGYSVSREKKESFPLTVTSAQKNPTAFYLCASSIDARGHTEAFFGQGTRLTVV.

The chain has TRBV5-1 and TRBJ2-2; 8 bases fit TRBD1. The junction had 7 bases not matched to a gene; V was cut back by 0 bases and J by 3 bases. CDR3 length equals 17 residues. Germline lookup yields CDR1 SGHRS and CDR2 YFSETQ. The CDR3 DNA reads TGCGCCAGCAGCTTGGTTCGGACAGGGTGGGACACCGGGGAGCTGTTTTTT. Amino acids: CASSLVRTGWDTGELFF.

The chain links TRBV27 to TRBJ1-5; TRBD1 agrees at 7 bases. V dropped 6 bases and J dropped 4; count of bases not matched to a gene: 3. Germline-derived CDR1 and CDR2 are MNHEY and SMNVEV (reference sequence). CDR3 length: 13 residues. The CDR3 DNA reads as TGTGCCAGCAGGGACAGGCCAAATCAGCCCCAGCATTTT. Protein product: CASRDRPNQPQHF.

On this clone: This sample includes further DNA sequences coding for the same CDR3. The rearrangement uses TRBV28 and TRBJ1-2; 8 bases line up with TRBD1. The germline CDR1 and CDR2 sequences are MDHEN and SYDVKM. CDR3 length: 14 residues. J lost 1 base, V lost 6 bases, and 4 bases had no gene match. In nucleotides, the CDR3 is TGTGCCAGCAGCTCGACAGGGGTTAACTATGGCTACACCTTC. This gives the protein CASSSTGVNYGYTF.

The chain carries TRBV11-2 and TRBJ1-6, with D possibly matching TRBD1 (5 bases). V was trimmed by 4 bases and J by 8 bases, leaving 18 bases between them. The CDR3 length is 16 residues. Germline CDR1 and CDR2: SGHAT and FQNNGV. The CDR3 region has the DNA TGTGCCAGCAGCTCTCTCCGGGGGGGGGTAGATTCACCCCTCCACTTT. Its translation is CASSSLRGGVDSPLHF. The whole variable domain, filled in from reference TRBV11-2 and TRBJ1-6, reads EAGVAQSPRYKIIEKRQSVAFWCNPISGHATLYWYQQILGQGPKLLIQFQNNGVVDDSQLPKDRFSAERLKGVDSTLKIQPAKLEDSAVYLCASSSLRGGVDSPLHFGNGTRLTVT.

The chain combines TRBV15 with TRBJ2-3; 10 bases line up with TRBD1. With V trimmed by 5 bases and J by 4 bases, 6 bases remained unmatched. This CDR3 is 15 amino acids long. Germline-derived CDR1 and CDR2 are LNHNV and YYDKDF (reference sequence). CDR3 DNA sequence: TGTGCCACCAGCCTCGGACAGGGGGTGGCAGATACGCAGTATTTT. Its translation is CATSLGQGVADTQYF.

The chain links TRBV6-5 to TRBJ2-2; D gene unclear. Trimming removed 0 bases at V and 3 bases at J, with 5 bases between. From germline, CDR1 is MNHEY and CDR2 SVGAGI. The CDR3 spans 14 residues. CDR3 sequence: CASSYSLYTGELFF. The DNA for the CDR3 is TGTGCCAGCAGTTACTCTCTCTACACCGGGGAGCTGTTTTTT.

The CDR3, as DNA: TGTGCCAGCAGTGAAAGGACTAGCGGGACCGGCACAGATACGCAGTATTTT. Translation: CASSERTSGTGTDTQYF. The gene calls are TRBV6-1 and TRBJ2-3; 12 nucleotides align to TRBD2. The ends lost 2 bases at V and 1 base at J; junction bases unmatched: 4. Germline assignment: CDR1 MNHNS and CDR2 SASEGT. This CDR3 has 17 residues.